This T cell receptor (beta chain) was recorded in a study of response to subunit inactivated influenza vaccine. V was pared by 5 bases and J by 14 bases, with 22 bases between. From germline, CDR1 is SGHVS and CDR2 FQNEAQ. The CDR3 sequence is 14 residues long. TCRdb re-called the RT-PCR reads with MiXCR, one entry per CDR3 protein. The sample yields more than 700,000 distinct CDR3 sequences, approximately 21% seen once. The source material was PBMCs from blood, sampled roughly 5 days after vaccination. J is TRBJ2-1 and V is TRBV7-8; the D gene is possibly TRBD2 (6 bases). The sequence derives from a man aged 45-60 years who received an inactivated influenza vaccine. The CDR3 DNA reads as TGTGCCAGCAGCCAGCCCGGGCGGGGACTGCCGGAGTTCTTC. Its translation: CASSQPGRGLPEFF.